This TCR beta chain was sequenced for a study of graft-versus-host responses after intestinal transplantation. Across the whole study: Multivisceral, liver-intestinal, or isolated intestinal grafts went to recipients. Once they had received anti-thymocyte globulin induction, all recipients took tacrolimus and steroids for approximately three years.

This CDR3 is built from 15 residues. Germline V gene sequence: CDR1 SGHTA, CDR2 FQGNSA. V shed 1 base and J 3 bases; nucleotides not matched to a gene: 6. About this clone: Its antigen is not identified.

The protocol was immunoSEQ multiplex PCR, while the TCRdb copy is restricted to in-frame clones and leaves out a portion. Of some 110,000 clones listed, approximately 92% are singletons. This sequence was found in a human donor who was the organ donor for an intestinal transplant. The chain employs TRBV7-2 and TRBJ2-7, with TRBD2 matching 7 bases. Sequencing was performed on unstimulated CD4+ T cells sorted from spleen or lymph node cells, taken before transplant. The CDR3 loop is CASSLVGRPLYEQYF. The CDR3 DNA is TGTGCCAGCAGCTTAGTCGGGAGGCCTCTCTACGAGCAGTACTTC.